The rows below give T cell receptor beta chains drawn from one sample of a study of radiotherapy plus CTLA-4 blockade in lung cancer. TCRdb keeps only in-frame clones here, not all; method: immunoSEQ multiplex PCR. The table has 47,000 or so clones, 80% to 90% seen once. Specimen: peripheral blood, collected from a patient treated with radiotherapy plus ipilimumab. Every receptor here comes from a human donor with non-small cell lung cancer whose response to radiotherapy plus ipilimumab could not be evaluated. Both conserved end residues are part of each CDR3. Fields, in order: J gene, V gene, CDR3 protein.

TRBJ2-5,TRBV28,CASSLQGQGPETQYF
TRBJ1-1,TRBV19,CASRASGTGNTEAFF
TRBJ1-4,TRBV13,CASSLAGGDEKLFF
TRBJ2-1,TRBV6-6,CASSYMGVLADNEQFF
TRBJ2-7,TRBV6-1,CASSDVVGRDEQYF
TRBJ2-7,TRBV28,CASSLGAASIFYEQYF
TRBJ2-1,TRBV29-1,CSVYSGSHNEQFF
TRBJ2-1,TRBV28,CASIETSGSYEQFF
TRBJ2-7,TRBV30,CAWGTGYEQYF
TRBJ1-4,TRBV28,CASSPRLATEKLFF
TRBJ1-2,TRBV19,CASAQVFYGYTF
TRBJ2-7,TRBV2,CASSVGTWTYEQYF
TRBJ2-1,TRBV5-6,CASSLVDEQFF
TRBJ1-4,TRBV28,CASSSGGSNEKLFF
TRBJ2-7,TRBV2,CASRRTVLSYEQYF
TRBJ1-5,TRBV7-9,CASSLGPGNQPQHF
TRBJ2-7,TRBV27,CASRNLAGVNEQYF
TRBJ2-5,TRBV7-2,CASSPRGRGTQYF
TRBJ2-7,TRBV14,CASSAGTGFYEQYF
TRBJ1-5,TRBV27,CASSLFSGSNQPQHF
TRBJ1-4,TRBV19,CASSTWTTDLNEKLFF
TRBJ2-2,TRBV7-3,CASSLSPGTGELFF
TRBJ2-5,TRBV5-8,CASFRDRGETQYF
TRBJ2-1,TRBV29-1,CSVAPVGSHEQFF
TRBJ2-7,TRBV5-8,CASRELTGAYEQYF
TRBJ2-1,TRBV5-1,CASSLTSGRAINEQFF
TRBJ2-2,TRBV14,CASSQGVYGRVSGELFF
TRBJ2-1,TRBV5-5,CASSRSGRPTTYNEQFF
TRBJ2-7,TRBV9,CASSVGASGTYEQYF